These 29 T cell receptor beta chains share one sample of origin, sequenced in a study of human T cells and chemical hapten exposure. TCRdb itself ran the RACE reads through MiXCR, one entry per CDR3 protein. The profile shows some 250,000 distinct CDR3 sequences, just under 8% of them singletons. Time point defined: pre-sensitization, week 0. Treatment here: therapeutic diphenylcyclopropenone sensitization with weekly scalp DPC. Here the sequenced sample was whole blood, taken in connection with sensitization to the hapten diphenylcyclopropenone (DPC). These receptors came from a man aged 18 to 30 with alopecia areata. Some clones in this sample may be carry-over from other donors' samples.

There are a few counts of this clonotype. The chain carries TRBV7-6 and TRBJ1-2; D gene uncertain. Per the germline V gene, CDR1 is SGHVS and CDR2 is FNYEAQ. The CDR3 loop spans 16 amino acids. V was cut by 5 bases and J by 3 bases, with 19 bases left in between. The CDR3 DNA reads as TGTGCCAGCAGCCCCAGCGGATCCTCCTATTACTATGGCTACACCTTC. It yields the protein CASSPSGSSYYYGYTF.

This clonotype was counted between two and nine times. The J gene is TRBJ1-4, the V gene TRBV5-5; 8 bases map to TRBD1. Germline V lookup: CDR1 SGHKS, CDR2 YYEKEE (reference sequence). The CDR3 is made up of 17 amino acids. J was trimmed by 2 bases and V by 0 bases; bases with no gene match: 6. CDR3 region: CASSLAGQGATNEKLFF. CDR3 nucleotides: TGTGCCAGCAGCTTGGCTGGGCAGGGGGCGACTAATGAAAAACTGTTTTTT. Variable domain in full (rest from reference TRBV5-5 and TRBJ1-4): DAGVTQSPTHLIKTRGQQVTLRCSPISGHKSVSWYQQVLGQGPQFIFQYYEKEERGRGNFPDRFSARQFPNYSSELNVNALLLGDSALYLCASSLAGQGATNEKLFFGSGTQLSVL.

The chain recombines TRBV7-2 with TRBJ2-3; the D is unclear. The V gene lost 5 bases and the J gene lost 4 bases, with 13 bases spanning the gap. This CDR3 comprises 14 residues. Per the germline V gene, CDR1 is SGHTA and CDR2 is FQGNSA. The CDR3 region is CASSDTSRADTQYF. As DNA, the CDR3 is TGTGCCAGCAGCGACACGTCCCGCGCAGATACGCAGTATTTT. Combining the CDR3 with reference TRBV7-2 and TRBJ2-3 gives the whole variable domain GAGVSQSPSNKVTEKGKDVELRCDPISGHTALYWYRQSLGQGLEFLIYFQGNSAPDKSGLPSDRFSAERTGGSVSTLTIQRTQQEDSAVYLCASSDTSRADTQYFGPGTRLTVL.

This clonotype was recorded a few times. The chain links TRBV12-3 or TRBV12-4 to TRBJ2-2; D not resolved. With 6 bases removed from V and 4 bases from J, the gap between germline ends came to 6 bases. The CDR3 consists of 12 residues. DNA of the CDR3: TGTGCCAGCAGATCCCCCACCGGGGAGCTGTTTTTT. Amino acid sequence: CASRSPTGELFF.

This clonotype was counted only a few times. V usage is TRBV4-1 and J usage is TRBJ2-1; D call uncertain. The ends were cut back, 1 base at V and 5 bases at J, with 6 bases in the middle. CDR1 MGHRA and CDR2 YSYEKL come from the germline V gene. The CDR3 is made up of 13 amino acids. The CDR3 here is CASSQATHNEQFF. The CDR3 nucleotides read TGCGCCAGCAGCCAAGCGACACACAATGAGCAGTTCTTC.

The V gene is TRBV25-1, the J gene TRBJ1-6; D may be TRBD1 (5 bases). The germline V and J ends were trimmed by 11 bases and 10 bases, with 21 bases remaining between them. The CDR3 loop spans 14 amino acids. Germline V gene data show CDR1 as MGHDK and CDR2 as SYGVNS. The CDR3 here is CASMGVPWGSPLHF. CDR3 nucleotides: TGTGCCTCGATGGGTGTCCCATGGGGGTCACCCCTCCACTTT.

This chain links TRBV4-1 with TRBJ2-4; TRBD1 is a possible D gene (6 bases). V shed 4 bases and J shed 7 bases, with 17 bases lying between them. Germline V lookup: CDR1 MGHRA, CDR2 YSYEKL. The CDR3 is made up of 15 amino acids. The CDR3 reads CASSPLPDRANIQYF. The CDR3 DNA is TGCGCCAGCAGCCCTCTTCCGGACAGAGCGAACATTCAGTACTTC.

This chain joins TRBV3-1 and TRBJ2-5; D gene unclear. Germline V gene sequence: CDR1 LGHDT, CDR2 YNNKEL (reference sequence). V was trimmed by 4 bases and J by 5 bases, leaving 17 bases between them. The CDR3 runs to 15 residues. The CDR3 loop reads CASSPPRLVGETQYF. In DNA, the CDR3 is TGTGCCAGCAGCCCCCCCCGACTGGTAGGGGAGACCCAGTACTTC.

Many counts were recorded for this clonotype. The chain is built from TRBV27 and TRBJ1-2; perhaps TRBD1 as D (5 bases). Germline lookup yields CDR1 MNHEY and CDR2 SMNVEV (reference sequence). The V end was cut by 5 bases, the J end by 1 base, with 14 bases between. CDR3 size: 15 residues. The CDR3 sequence is CASSRKVGGNYGYTF. CDR3 in DNA: TGTGCCAGCAGTAGAAAGGTTGGGGGTAACTATGGCTACACCTTC.

This clonotype was seen only a few times. V is TRBV7-2 and J is TRBJ1-3, with D possibly being TRBD1 (5 bases). CDR1 and CDR2 from the germline V gene are SGHTA and FQGNSA. The ends were cut back, 1 base at V and 4 bases at J, with 14 bases in the middle. This CDR3 is 16 amino acids long. CDR3 sequence (DNA): TGTGCCAGCAGCTTAGTTGAGGGACTCGAAGGAAACACCATATATTTT. As protein: CASSLVEGLEGNTIYF.

This clonotype was seen more than once but under ten times. The chain links TRBV7-3 to TRBJ2-2; D remains unclear. Germline V gene data show CDR1 as SGHTA and CDR2 as FQGTGA. The germline V and J ends were trimmed by 2 bases and 0 bases, with 10 bases remaining between them. This CDR3 has 16 residues. The CDR3 nucleotides are TGTGCCAGCAGCTTATTTGTCCCCCCGAACACCGGGGAGCTGTTTTTT. Translated: CASSLFVPPNTGELFF.

This clonotype appeared a few times. The V call is TRBV20-1, the J call TRBJ1-1; TRBD1 matches at 7 bases. J was trimmed by 5 bases and V by 3 bases; bases with no gene match: 21. This CDR3 has 18 amino acids. Germline V gives CDR1 DFQATT, CDR2 SNEGSKA (reference sequence). The CDR3 region has the DNA TGCAGTGCTAGCCGAAATTTTATCACAGGGGAAAAGGGAACTGAAGCTTTCTTT. This codes for CSASRNFITGEKGTEAFF.

J is TRBJ2-7 and V is TRBV28; tentative D call: TRBD2 (5 bases). The CDR3 length is 14 residues. Deletions cut 6 bases from V and 4 bases from J, with 16 bases between. From germline, CDR1 is MDHEN and CDR2 SYDVKM. CDR3 loop: CASRLIGEHYEQYF. The CDR3 DNA sequence: TGTGCCAGCAGGCTCATCGGGGAGCATTACGAGCAGTACTTC.

This clonotype has at least ten counts. The rearrangement uses TRBV2 and TRBJ1-5; tentative D call: TRBD1 (5 bases). Germline lookup yields CDR1 SNHLY and CDR2 FYNNEI. V lost 11 bases and J lost 0, with 17 bases in between. The CDR3 is 15 residues long. CDR3 amino acids: CARGTEGHSNQPQHF. The DNA for the CDR3 is TGTGCCCGAGGGACGGAGGGTCATAGCAATCAGCCCCAGCATTTT. Full variable domain (outside the CDR3, taken from reference TRBV2 and TRBJ1-5): EPEVTQTPSHQVTQMGQEVILRCVPISNHLYFYWYRQILGQKVEFLVSFYNNEISEKSEIFDDQFSVERPDGSNFTLKIRSTKLEDSAMYFCARGTEGHSNQPQHFGDGTRLSIL.

A few counts support this clonotype. The CDR3 DNA reads as TGCAGCGTTGCTCAGGAGGGTGGCTACACCTTC. It yields the protein CSVAQEGGYTF. This chain links TRBV29-1 with TRBJ1-2; D not certain. Per germline, CDR1 SQVTM and CDR2 ANQGSEA. The V and J ends lost 4 bases and 7 bases respectively, with 10 bases between them. The CDR3 covers 11 residues.

The J gene is TRBJ1-2, the V gene TRBV6-6, with D tentatively TRBD1 (5 bases). V was clipped by 2 bases and J by 7 bases, with 14 bases between them. Germline-derived CDR1 and CDR2 are MNHNY and SVGAGI (reference sequence). The CDR3 length is 14 residues. CDR3 sequence: CASSYGATVAGYTF. The CDR3 region has the DNA TGTGCCAGCAGTTACGGAGCGACAGTAGCTGGCTACACCTTC.

Only a few counts were recorded for this clonotype. The chain is built from TRBV2 and TRBJ1-4; no definite D call. The CDR3 totals 15 residues. The V end lost 5 bases, the J end lost 2 bases, and 12 bases lay between the germline ends. Germline CDR1 and CDR2: SNHLY and FYNNEI. In DNA form, the CDR3 reads TGTGCCAGCAGTTTAGACTTGGGGACTAATGAAAAACTGTTTTTT. It yields the protein CASSLDLGTNEKLFF.

This clonotype was picked up a small number of times. The rearrangement joins TRBV20-1 to TRBJ1-3; D gene uncertain. Germline loops: CDR1 DFQATT, CDR2 SNEGSKA (reference sequence). The germline V and J ends were trimmed by 3 bases and 2 bases, with 11 bases remaining between them. The CDR3 has 14 residues. Here the CDR3 reads CSASRPETGNTIYF. CDR3 DNA sequence: TGCAGTGCTAGCAGGCCCGAAACTGGAAACACCATATATTTT.

The chain joins TRBV10-1 to TRBJ1-1; D ambiguous. V was pared by 1 base and J by 4 bases, with 7 bases between. The CDR3 consists of 13 residues. Germline CDR1 and CDR2: WNHNN and SYGVQD (reference sequence). CDR3 residues: CASSEYLGTEAFF. Written as DNA, the CDR3 is TGCGCCAGCAGTGAGTATCTAGGCACTGAAGCTTTCTTT.

The chain employs TRBV10-3 and TRBJ2-6; D not certain. Germline V CDR1 and CDR2: ENHRY, SYGVKD. V lost 2 bases and J lost 1, with 9 bases in between. The CDR3 has 16 residues. The CDR3: CAISEQPSSGANVLTF. CDR3 DNA sequence: TGTGCCATCAGTGAGCAGCCAAGTTCTGGGGCCAACGTCCTGACTTTC.

The CDR3 bases are TGTGCCAGCAGCCTTAGACACAACTATGGCTACACCTTC. Translating it yields CASSLRHNYGYTF. This chain links TRBV27 with TRBJ1-2; D remains ambiguous. Germline V gene lookup returns CDR1 MNHEY and CDR2 SMNVEV (reference sequence). This CDR3 comprises 13 residues. Trimming removed 6 bases at V and 2 bases at J, with 10 bases between.

The chain is built from TRBV11-2 and TRBJ2-2, with unresolved D. The CDR3 contains 13 residues. V shed 6 bases and J shed 1 base, with 6 bases lying between them. In germline, CDR1 is SGHAT, CDR2 FQNNGV. The chain's CDR3 is CASRWGNTGELFF. The CDR3 nucleotides read TGTGCCAGCAGGTGGGGGAACACCGGGGAGCTGTTTTTT.

CDR3 nucleotides: TGTGCCAGCAGCTCAAGGGACATCTACACTGAAGCTTTCTTT. Translated, it gives CASSSRDIYTEAFF. The V call is TRBV11-2, the J call TRBJ1-1; maybe TRBD1 (6 bases). CDR3 length equals 14 residues. The germline V and J ends were trimmed by 4 bases and 3 bases, with 12 bases remaining between them. Looked up from germline, CDR1 is SGHAT and CDR2 is FQNNGV.

The chain combines TRBV6-6 with TRBJ2-7, with D possibly matching TRBD1 (8 bases). CDR3 length: 14 residues. In germline, CDR1 is MNHNY, CDR2 SVGAGI (reference sequence). Trimming removed 3 bases at V and 4 bases at J, with 13 bases between. The CDR3 DNA follows: TGTGCCAGCAGTTATAACAGGGGGGGATACGAGCAGTACGTC. It codes for CASSYNRGGYEQYV.

The chain's CDR3 is CASSLMGAGTSSYNEQFF. The CDR3 DNA sequence: TGTGCCAGCAGCTTGATGGGGGCAGGGACTAGCTCCTACAATGAGCAGTTCTTC. The chain joins TRBV11-3 to TRBJ2-1; TRBD2 matches at 8 bases. J lost 0 bases, V lost 3 bases, and 10 bases had no gene match. Germline assignment: CDR1 SGHNT and CDR2 YENEEA. The CDR3 extends over 18 amino acids.

The chain combines TRBV12-3 or TRBV12-4 with TRBJ2-5; either TRBD1 or TRBD2 may supply D (6 bases each). V gave up 0 bases and J gave up 5 bases, with 19 bases separating them. The CDR3 has 17 residues. The chain's CDR3 is CASSLASTGNGGETQYF. As DNA, the CDR3 is TGTGCCAGCAGTTTAGCCTCTACAGGGAATGGAGGGGAGACCCAGTACTTC.

This rearrangement joins TRBV11-3 to TRBJ1-1, with a weak D call TRBD1 (6 bases). The germline V and J ends were trimmed by 5 bases and 5 bases, with 15 bases remaining between them. The germline CDR1 and CDR2 sequences are SGHNT and YENEEA. This CDR3 has 14 residues. Written as DNA, the CDR3 is TGTGCCAGCAGCCTTCATTCACAGGGAACTGAAGCTTTCTTT. This encodes CASSLHSQGTEAFF.

This clonotype was recorded a few times. The chain recombines TRBV4-3 with TRBJ2-7; the D gene is possibly TRBD2 (5 bases). Germline lookup yields CDR1 LGHNA and CDR2 YSLEER. CDR3 length: 13 amino acids. V was clipped by 3 bases and J by 4 bases, with 10 bases between them. CDR3 nucleotide sequence: TGCGCCAGCAGCCACAGGCGCGGGTACGAGCAGTACTTC. This codes for CASSHRRGYEQYF.

The V gene is TRBV20-1, the J gene TRBJ1-1, with 8 bases aligning to TRBD1. Looked up from germline, CDR1 is DFQATT and CDR2 is SNEGSKA (reference sequence). The CDR3 is made up of 14 amino acids. V lost 1 base, J lost 2 bases, and 3 bases stayed unmatched. The CDR3 nucleotides read TGCAGTGCTAGAGCCCCAGGGGGCAACACTGAAGCTTTCTTT. Amino acids: CSARAPGGNTEAFF.